The rows below give T cell receptor beta chains drawn from one sample of a study of OX40 agonist ivuxolimab in advanced cancers. This table comes from immunoSEQ multiplex PCR, and its TCRdb copy is limited to in-frame clones, with some not included. The sample comprises tens of thousands of clones, over 75% of which are singletons, and approximately 12% rests with the top ten. Material: CD4+ or CD8+ T cells sorted from blood, obtained in a trial of the OX40 agonist ivuxolimab. The receptor set was obtained from an adult with an advanced solid tumor such as melanoma, head and neck, liver or kidney cancer. CDR3s include the opening cysteine and the closing phenylalanine or tryptophan. D genes are given only for firm matches. Clone size is shown for a subset of rows, as once, few, many or a class of expanded clone.

d_call clone_size j_call v_call cdr3_aa cdr3_nt
- once TRBJ2-2 TRBV9 CASSLRQETNTGELFF TGTGCCAGCAGTCTAAGACAGGAAACGAACACCGGGGAGCTGTTTTTT
- once TRBJ1-1 TRBV7-9 CASSLGVAEAFF TGTGCCAGCAGCTTAGGGGTCGCTGAAGCTTTCTTT
TRBD2 - TRBJ2-2 TRBV6-5 CASHLAGATGELFF TGTGCCAGCCACCTAGCGGGGGCCACCGGGGAGCTGTTTTTT
- - TRBJ2-5 TRBV12-5 CASGRADSQETQYF TGTGCTAGTGGGAGGGCAGACAGTCAAGAGACCCAGTACTTC
- - TRBJ2-7 TRBV1 CTSSHDEQYF TGCACCAGCAGCCACGACGAGCAGTACTTC
TRBD1 - TRBJ1-1 TRBV15 CATSRDRGVNTEAFF TGTGCCACCAGCCGGGACAGGGGGGTGAACACTGAAGCTTTCTTT
- - TRBJ2-3 TRBV10-3 CAISEFQSGSTDTQYF TGTGCCATCAGTGAATTCCAAAGCGGGAGCACAGATACGCAGTATTTT
- - TRBJ1-5 TRBV19 CASSIGRGNQPQHF TGTGCCAGTAGTATCGGCAGGGGAAATCAGCCCCAGCATTTT
- - TRBJ1-2 TRBV29-1 CSVDQIAGDYGYTF TGCAGCGTTGATCAAATCGCAGGAGACTATGGCTACACCTTC
- - TRBJ1-1 TRBV4-1 CASSHKRGDMNTEAFF TGCGCCAGCAGCCATAAGCGGGGGGACATGAACACTGAAGCTTTCTTT
- - TRBJ1-1 TRBV9 CASSLGGGNTEAFF TGTGCCAGCAGCCTGGGTGGAGGGAACACTGAAGCTTTCTTT
TRBD1 - TRBJ2-7 TRBV30 CAWSSGTGGSYEQYF TGTGCCTGGAGTTCCGGGACAGGGGGCTCCTACGAGCAGTACTTC
- - TRBJ2-1 TRBV5-5 CASSLAVEVGEQFF TGTGCCAGCAGCTTAGCGGTTGAGGTCGGTGAGCAGTTCTTC
TRBD1 - TRBJ1-4 TRBV28 CASSPQGAGTNEKLFF TGTGCCAGCAGTCCACAGGGGGCTGGAACTAATGAAAAACTGTTTTTT
- medium-sized TRBJ1-6 TRBV6-6 CASSQWGDSPLHF TGTGCCAGCAGCCAATGGGGTGATTCACCCCTCCACTTT
- - TRBJ1-1 TRBV27 CASSPRVWTEAFF TGTGCCAGCAGTCCACGGGTCTGGACTGAAGCTTTCTTT
TRBD2 - TRBJ2-7 TRBV20-1 CSAFTGGEQYF TGCAGTGCCTTCACGGGGGGCGAGCAGTACTTC
TRBD1 - TRBJ1-2 TRBV5-6 CASSLGTGDSRGYTF TGTGCCAGCAGCCTAGGGACAGGGGATTCGCGTGGCTACACCTTC
- - TRBJ2-3 TRBV28 CASSLGEAHTDTQYF TGTGCCAGCAGTTTAGGGGAGGCCCACACAGATACGCAGTATTTT
- - TRBJ1-1 TRBV6-5 CASSYTENTEAFF TGTGCCAGCAGTTACACGGAGAACACTGAAGCTTTCTTT
- - TRBJ2-7 TRBV28 CASSFYSHYEQYF TGTGCCAGCAGTTTCTACAGTCACTACGAGCAGTACTTC
TRBD1 - TRBJ1-2 TRBV19 CASTKTGVGYGYTF TGTGCCAGTACCAAGACAGGGGTCGGCTATGGCTACACCTTC
- - TRBJ2-3 TRBV19 CASSSTSYSTDTQYF TGTGCCAGTAGTTCTACTAGCTATAGCACAGATACGCAGTATTTT
TRBD1 - TRBJ2-7 TRBV27 CASSLFGTGNEQYF TGTGCCAGCAGTTTATTCGGGACAGGGAACGAGCAGTACTTC
- - TRBJ2-7 TRBV13 CASTRDVSYEQYF TGTGCCAGCACCCGGGACGTCTCCTACGAGCAGTACTTC
- - TRBJ2-1 TRBV7-9 CASSPGGNEQFF TGTGCCAGCAGCCCAGGCGGCAATGAGCAGTTCTTC
- - TRBJ2-7 TRBV4-1 CASSQYSGTYEQYF TGCGCCAGCAGCCAATACAGCGGAACCTACGAGCAGTACTTC
TRBD2 - TRBJ2-2 TRBV6-4 CASTGTSGDTGELFF TGTGCCAGCACCGGGACTAGCGGGGACACCGGGGAGCTGTTTTTT
- - TRBJ2-3 TRBV6-4 CASSDSGDTQYF TGTGCCAGCAGTGATAGTGGGGATACGCAGTATTTT